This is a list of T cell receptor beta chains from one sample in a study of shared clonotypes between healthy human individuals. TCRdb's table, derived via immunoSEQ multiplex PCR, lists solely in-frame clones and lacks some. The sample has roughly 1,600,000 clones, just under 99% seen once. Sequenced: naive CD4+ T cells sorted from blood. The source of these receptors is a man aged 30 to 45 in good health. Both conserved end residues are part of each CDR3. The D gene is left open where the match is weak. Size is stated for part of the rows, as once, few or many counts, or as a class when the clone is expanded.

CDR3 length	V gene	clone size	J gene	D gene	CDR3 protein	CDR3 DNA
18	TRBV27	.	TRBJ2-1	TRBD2	CASSLGTSGSISYNEQFF	TGTGCCAGCAGTTTAGGGACTAGCGGGAGTATAAGCTACAATGAGCAGTTCTTC
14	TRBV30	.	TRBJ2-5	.	CAWSRGFGEETQYF	TGTGCCTGGAGTCGGGGTTTTGGGGAAGAGACCCAGTACTTC
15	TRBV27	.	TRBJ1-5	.	CASSLSGRGNQPQHF	TGTGCCAGCAGTTTATCAGGCCGGGGGAATCAGCCCCAGCATTTT
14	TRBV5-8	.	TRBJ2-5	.	CASSSGPTQETQYF	TGTGCCAGCAGTTCAGGACCGACTCAAGAGACCCAGTACTTC
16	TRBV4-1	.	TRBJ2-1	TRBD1	CASSQGGTGVYNEQFF	TGCGCCAGCAGCCAAGGTGGGACAGGGGTCTACAATGAGCAGTTCTTC
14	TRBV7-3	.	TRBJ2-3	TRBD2	CASSPRDYTDTQYF	TGTGCCAGCAGCCCCCGGGACTACACAGATACGCAGTATTTT
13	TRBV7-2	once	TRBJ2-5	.	CASTGGPQETQYF	TGTGCCAGCACTGGAGGGCCCCAAGAGACCCAGTACTTC
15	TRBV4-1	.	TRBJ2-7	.	CASSPPQVPRDEQYF	TGCGCCAGCAGCCCCCCCCAGGTGCCCAGGGACGAGCAGTACTTC
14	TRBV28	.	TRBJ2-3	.	CASSPRTGTDTQYF	TGTGCCAGCAGTCCCCGGACAGGCACAGATACGCAGTATTTT
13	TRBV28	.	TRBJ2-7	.	CASSSGGFYEQYF	TGTGCCAGCAGTTCAGGCGGATTCTACGAGCAGTACTTC
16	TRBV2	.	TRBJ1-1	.	CASLRERPAHNTEAFF	TGTGCCTCTCTAAGGGAACGTCCCGCCCACAACACTGAAGCTTTCTTT
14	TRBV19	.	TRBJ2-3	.	CASSPDDTGDTQYF	TGTGCCAGTAGCCCCGACGACACCGGAGATACGCAGTATTTT
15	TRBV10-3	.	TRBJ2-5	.	CAISESSGREETQYF	TGTGCCATCAGTGAGTCGAGCGGGCGCGAAGAGACCCAGTACTTC
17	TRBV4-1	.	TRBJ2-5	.	CASSPGMGPWSQETQYF	TGCGCCAGCAGCCCCGGGATGGGTCCTTGGTCTCAGGAGACCCAGTACTTC
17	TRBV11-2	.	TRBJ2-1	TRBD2	CASSLWLAGASYNEQFF	TGTGCCAGCAGCTTATGGCTAGCGGGGGCTTCCTACAATGAGCAGTTCTTC
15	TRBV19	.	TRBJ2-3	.	CASKPLALSTDTQYF	TGTGCCAGTAAACCTCTAGCGCTTAGCACAGATACGCAGTATTTT
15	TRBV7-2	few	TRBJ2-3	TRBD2	CASSLGTSGSDTQYF	TGTGCCAGCAGCTTAGGGACTAGCGGTTCAGATACGCAGTATTTT
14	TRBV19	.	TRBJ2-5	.	CATSLTRSVETQYF	TGTGCCACCTCCCTGACTAGGAGCGTTGAGACCCAGTACTTC
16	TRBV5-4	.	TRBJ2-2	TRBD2	CASSLPGGVDTGELFF	TGTGCCAGCAGCCTACCCGGGGGGGTCGACACCGGGGAGCTGTTTTTT
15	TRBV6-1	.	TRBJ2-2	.	CASSNLPRGGGELFF	TGTGCCAGCAGTAACCTACCCAGGGGAGGCGGGGAGCTGTTTTTT